Presented here are 25 T cell receptor beta chains from one specimen sequenced in a study of blood T cell repertoires in COVID-19. Profiled with immunoSEQ multiplex PCR; TCRdb holds only in-frame clones, not every one. The top ten hold about 1.7% of the sample, which has about 97,000 clones, about nine tenths seen once. The sample was peripheral blood. The receptor source for this set is a man in his fifties or sixties with acute or convalescent COVID-19.

This clone came up a few times. The chain links TRBV3-1 (or the pseudogene TRBV3-2) to TRBJ1-2; D is unclear. CDR3 length: 13 amino acids. The germline gives CDR1 LGHDT, CDR2 YNNKEL (reference sequence). V lost 1 base to trimming and J lost 3 bases, with 6 bases between them. The DNA of the CDR3 is TGTGCCAGCAGCCAAGGGCAGGACTATGGCTACACCTTC. Translated: CASSQGQDYGYTF.

The genes are TRBV5-1 and TRBJ2-3, with TRBD2 matching over 10 bases. From germline, CDR1 is SGHRS and CDR2 YFSETQ. The trim removed 6 bases at V and 2 bases at J, leaving 6 bases unmatched. CDR3 length equals 15 residues. This chain's CDR3 is CASTSGGALTDTQYF. In nucleotides, the CDR3 is TGCGCCAGCACCAGCGGGGGGGCCCTCACAGATACGCAGTATTTT.

This clone was seen more than once but under ten times. The CDR3 coding sequence is TGTGCCAGTAGCTTCACAGGGGGATTTGAAGCTTTCTTT. Translated: CASSFTGGFEAFF. This chain links TRBV19 with TRBJ1-1; 8 bases line up with TRBD1. The CDR3 runs to 13 residues. CDR1 and CDR2 (germline): LNHDA, SQIVND (reference sequence). The V segment lost 6 bases and the J segment 7 bases; nucleotides outside the gene matches: 7. Using reference TRBV19 and TRBJ1-1 for the parts outside the CDR3, the full variable domain is DGGITQSPKYLFRKEGQNVTLSCEQNLNHDAMYWYRQDPGQGLRLIYYSQIVNDFQKGDIAEGYSVSREKKESFPLTVTSAQKNPTAFYLCASSFTGGFEAFFGQGTRLTVV.

The chain recombines TRBV5-4 with TRBJ2-3, with TRBD1 identical over 11 bases. The CDR3 length is 15 residues. The V gene's germline CDR1 is SGHNT and CDR2 YYREEE (reference sequence). Trimming took 2 bases from V and 3 from J; bases not matched to a gene: 2. The CDR3 loop is CASSFRDRGTDTQYF. The CDR3 DNA is TGTGCCAGCAGCTTCAGGGACAGGGGGACAGATACGCAGTATTTT.

CDR3 sequence (DNA): TGCAGCGTCTGGGACAGGCGGCTGAACACTGAAGCTTTCTTT. Translating gives CSVWDRRLNTEAFF. The chain employs TRBV29-1 and TRBJ1-1, with 8 positions matching TRBD1. J lost 0 bases, V lost 6 bases, and 6 bases had no gene match. The CDR3 totals 14 residues. Germline assignment: CDR1 SQVTM and CDR2 ANQGSEA.

This chain connects TRBV9 to TRBJ2-1, with TRBD2 identical over 10 bases. This CDR3 spans 14 amino acids. Germline assignment: CDR1 SGDLS and CDR2 YYNGEE. V lost 4 bases and J lost 3; bases outside the gene matches: 1. DNA for the CDR3: TGTGCCAGCAGCCCTAGCGGGGGCTACAATGAGCAGTTCTTC. Its protein is CASSPSGGYNEQFF.

V usage is TRBV13 and J usage is TRBJ1-4, with a weak D call TRBD1 (5 bases). Germline CDR1 PRHDT, CDR2 FYEKMQ (reference sequence). The V gene lost 5 bases and the J gene lost 13 bases, with 14 bases spanning the gap. This CDR3 has 12 amino acids. CDR3 sequence (DNA): TGTGCCAGCAGCCTAGCCCTGGGGGGACTGTTTTTT. Residues: CASSLALGGLFF.

This chain connects TRBV7-9 to TRBJ1-2; the D gene is possibly TRBD1 (5 bases). Between the trimmed V and J ends, which lost 7 bases and 4 bases, there was a span of 16 bases. Per germline, CDR1 SEHNR and CDR2 FQNEAQ (reference sequence). The CDR3 covers 14 residues. As DNA, the CDR3 is TGTGCCAGCAAGGATGCAGGGCCCGTCTATGGCTACACCTTC. Its protein product is CASKDAGPVYGYTF.

This clone was counted only a few times. The chain links TRBV18 to TRBJ1-5; 9 bases agree with TRBD1. Losses at the gene ends were 2 bases for V and 7 bases for J; bases not matched to a gene: 9. The CDR3 covers 16 residues. Germline CDR1 and CDR2: KGHSH and LQKENI. CDR3 in amino acids: CASSPSGQGLGQPQHF. Written as DNA, the CDR3 is TGTGCCAGCTCACCATCCGGACAGGGGTTGGGACAGCCCCAGCATTTT.

The chain couples TRBV6-5 to TRBJ1-6; possible D gene TRBD1, 6 bases. CDR3 length: 14 residues. V was pared by 6 bases and J by 10 bases, with 16 bases between. The germline gives CDR1 MNHEY, CDR2 SVGAGI. The DNA of the CDR3 is TGTGCCAGCAGGGAGGGGGGGCTAGGGTCACCCCTCCACTTT. Translation gives CASREGGLGSPLHF.

The chain recombines TRBV29-1 with TRBJ2-2, with 7 bases identical to TRBD2. CDR3 size: 15 residues. Germline assignment: CDR1 SQVTM and CDR2 ANQGSEA. The V segment lost 7 bases and the J segment 7 bases; nucleotides outside the gene matches: 15. CDR3 residues: CSAARGGPGGGELFF. The CDR3, as DNA: TGCAGCGCCGCCCGCGGGGGACCGGGGGGCGGGGAGCTGTTTTTT.

The gene calls are TRBV6-1 and TRBJ1-2, with a weak D call TRBD1 (6 bases). V was cut by 3 bases and J by 0 bases, with 11 bases left in between. The germline V gene encodes CDR1 MNHNS and CDR2 SASEGT. CDR3 size: 15 residues. CDR3 sequence reads: CASSEAGQTNYGYTF. The DNA of the CDR3 is TGTGCCAGCAGTGAGGCAGGACAGACTAACTATGGCTACACCTTC.

This rearrangement joins TRBV10-1 to TRBJ2-5, with D maybe TRBD2 (6 bases). There are 12 residues in the CDR3. From germline, CDR1 is WNHNN and CDR2 SYGVQD (reference sequence). Trimming removed 3 bases at V and 10 bases at J, with 12 bases between. DNA for the CDR3: TGCGCCAGCAGTGAAGGGACTTCGATCCAGTACTTC. The encoded protein is CASSEGTSIQYF.

The genes are TRBV24-1 and TRBJ1-1, with TRBD1 as a possible D gene (6 bases). The germline CDR1 and CDR2 sequences are KGHDR and SFDVKD. This CDR3 has 16 amino acids. V was clipped by 6 bases and J by 1 base, with 17 bases between them. The CDR3 is CATSKGRGPANTEAFF. The CDR3 region has the DNA TGTGCCACCAGTAAGGGCAGGGGACCCGCGAACACTGAAGCTTTCTTT.

This chain joins TRBV6-6 and TRBJ1-1; tentative D call: TRBD1 (5 bases). V was pared by 7 bases and J by 1 base, with 10 bases between. The CDR3 has 13 amino acids. Germline V gene data show CDR1 as MNHNY and CDR2 as SVGAGI (reference sequence). DNA for the CDR3: TGTGCCAGCACCTACGGGGGGAACACTGAAGCTTTCTTT. Its protein product is CASTYGGNTEAFF.

This chain joins TRBV4-1 and TRBJ1-2; 7 nucleotides agree with TRBD1. The V and J ends lost 2 bases and 8 bases, in that order; junction bases with no gene match: 20. The germline V gene encodes CDR1 MGHRA and CDR2 YSYEKL. This CDR3 spans 18 amino acids. The CDR3 DNA reads TGCGCCAGCAGCCAAATCGCTCTTTGGGGACAGTCCCAGGGGGGCTACACCTTC. It specifies CASSQIALWGQSQGGYTF.

This chain links TRBV19 with TRBJ1-2; 7 nucleotides agree with TRBD1. V was pared by 5 bases and J by 0 bases, with 6 bases of the junction left unmatched. The V gene's germline CDR1 is LNHDA and CDR2 SQIVND (reference sequence). The CDR3 is made up of 15 amino acids. The CDR3 DNA is TGTGCCAGTAGTCCTCCGGGACAGACTAACTATGGCTACACCTTC. It codes for CASSPPGQTNYGYTF.

The V gene is TRBV3-1 (or the pseudogene TRBV3-2), the J gene TRBJ1-4; D unclear. V lost 2 bases, J lost 1 base, and 5 bases lay in between. Germline V gene data show CDR1 as LGHDT and CDR2 as YNNKEL (reference sequence). The CDR3 runs to 14 residues. CDR3 coding DNA: TGTGCCAGCAGCCAATCTGTAACTAATGAAAAACTGTTTTTT. This translates into CASSQSVTNEKLFF.

The V gene is TRBV11-2, the J gene TRBJ1-6; weak D call: TRBD1 (6 bases). CDR3 size: 18 residues. Germline V lookup: CDR1 SGHAT, CDR2 FQNNGV. V lost 0 bases and J lost 7, with 19 bases in between. The CDR3 sequence is CASSLDRGGAMRNSPLHF. The DNA for the CDR3 is TGTGCCAGCAGCTTAGATAGGGGGGGTGCAATGAGGAATTCACCCCTCCACTTT.

This chain uses TRBV29-1 with TRBJ1-2; TRBD1 agrees at 7 bases. V shed 3 bases, J shed 5 bases, and the junction held 6 bases outside the gene matches. This CDR3 comprises 13 residues. Germline CDR1 SQVTM, CDR2 ANQGSEA. CDR3 coding DNA: TGCAGCGTTGACCCGACAGGGATATATGGCTACACCTTC. This sequence encodes CSVDPTGIYGYTF.

The CDR3: CASSQHRGYTGELFF. The CDR3 DNA is TGCGCCAGCAGCCAGCACAGGGGGTACACCGGGGAGCTGTTTTTT. V gene TRBV4-1 combines with J gene TRBJ2-2; TRBD1 aligns across 8 bases. CDR1 is MGHRA and CDR2 is YSYEKL in the germline V gene. This CDR3 has 15 amino acids. J lost 3 bases, V lost 3 bases, and 3 bases had no gene match.

This clone was found once. This sequence joins TRBV6-1 and TRBJ2-6; D is ambiguous. V was clipped by 1 base and J by 0 bases, with 13 bases between them. This CDR3 is built from 18 residues. Germline assignment: CDR1 MNHNS and CDR2 SASEGT. Here the CDR3 reads CASSEVGRRSSGANVLTF. CDR3 DNA: TGTGCCAGCAGTGAAGTCGGTCGGCGGTCCTCTGGGGCCAACGTCCTGACTTTC.

DNA for the CDR3: TGTGCCACCAGTGGATACGATTCGGGCAATGAGCAGTTCTTC. It encodes CATSGYDSGNEQFF. The chain links TRBV24-1 to TRBJ2-1; D is uncertain. The germline V gene has CDR1 KGHDR and CDR2 SFDVKD. CDR3 length: 14 amino acids. The V and J ends lost 5 bases and 6 bases respectively, with 13 bases between them.

The chain is built from TRBV6-5 and TRBJ2-3; tentative D call: TRBD2 (5 bases). Germline values: CDR1 MNHEY, CDR2 SVGAGI. The CDR3 consists of 12 residues. Trimming pared 5 bases from V and 7 bases from J, leaving 10 bases between. CDR3 region: CASSPRGNTQYF. In DNA, the CDR3 is TGTGCCAGCAGTCCCCGAGGGAATACGCAGTATTTT.

The chain links TRBV5-1 to TRBJ1-6, with 8 bases that match TRBD1. Germline assignment: CDR1 SGHRS and CDR2 YFSETQ. J gave up 9 bases and V 2 bases, and 4 bases lay outside the gene matches. This CDR3 has 14 amino acids. The CDR3 nucleotides are TGCGCCAGCAGCTTCGACAGGGGTTTTTCACCCCTCCACTTT. As protein: CASSFDRGFSPLHF. The full variable domain, completed using reference TRBV5-1 and TRBJ1-6, is KAGVTQTPRYLIKTRGQQVTLSCSPISGHRSVSWYQQTPGQGLQFLFEYFSETQRNKGNFPGRFSGRQFSNSRSEMNVSTLELGDSALYLCASSFDRGFSPLHFGNGTRLTVT.